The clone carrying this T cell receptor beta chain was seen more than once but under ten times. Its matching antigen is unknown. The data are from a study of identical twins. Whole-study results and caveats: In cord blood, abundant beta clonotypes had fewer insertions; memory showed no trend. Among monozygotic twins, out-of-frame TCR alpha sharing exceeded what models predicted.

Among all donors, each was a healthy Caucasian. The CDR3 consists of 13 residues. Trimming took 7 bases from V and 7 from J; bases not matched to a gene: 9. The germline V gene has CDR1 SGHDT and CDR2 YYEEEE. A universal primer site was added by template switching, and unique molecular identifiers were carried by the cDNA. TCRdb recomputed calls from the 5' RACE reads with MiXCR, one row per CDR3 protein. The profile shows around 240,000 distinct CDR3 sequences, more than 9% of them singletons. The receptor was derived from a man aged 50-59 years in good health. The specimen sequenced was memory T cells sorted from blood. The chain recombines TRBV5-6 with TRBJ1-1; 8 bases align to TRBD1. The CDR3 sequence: CASSRTGRSEAFF. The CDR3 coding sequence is TGTGCCAGCTCTAGGACAGGGAGGAGTGAAGCTTTCTTT. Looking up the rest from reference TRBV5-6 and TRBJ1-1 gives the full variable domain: DAGVTQSPTHLIKTRGQQVTLRCSPKSGHDTVSWYQQALGQGPQFIFQYYEEEERQRGNFPDRFSGHQFPNYSSELNVNALLLGDSALYLCASSRTGRSEAFFGQGTRLTVV.